This TCR beta chain was sequenced for a study of T cells in Graves' hyperthyroidism and ophthalmopathy. V was clipped by 3 bases and J by 4 bases; unmatched bases: 4. The V gene's germline CDR1 is LNHNV and CDR2 YYDKDF (reference sequence). This CDR3 has 14 residues. Using RNA transcripts as the source, TCR beta CDR3 regions were amplified. Using the HTBI primer set, a first-round RT-PCR was run on the TCR CDR3. TCRdb called the multiplex PCR reads again in MiXCR, with one record for every CDR3 protein. The sample has some 600,000 distinct CDR3 sequences, under 60% seen once; the top ten hold just under 8.5%. This clonotype was recorded at least ten times.

The TCR sequence derives from a woman younger than 30 with Graves' hyperthyroidism. The chain carries TRBV15 and TRBJ1-2, with 8 bases aligning to TRBD1. The sample comprised peripheral blood or thyroid tissue (not recorded which). CDR3 loop: CATSRGDRTYGYTF. DNA for the CDR3: TGTGCCACCAGCAGGGGGGACAGGACCTATGGCTACACCTTC. Variable domain in full (rest from reference TRBV15 and TRBJ1-2): DAMVIQNPRYQVTQFGKPVTLSCSQTLNHNVMYWYQQKSSQAPKLLFHYYDKDFNNEADTPDNFQSRRPNTSFCFLDIRSPGLGDTAMYLCATSRGDRTYGYTFGSGTRLTVV.